Each of the 30 T cell receptor beta chains below was sequenced from the same sample in a study of cytomegalovirus exposure and HLA in healthy donors. The PCR had 60 Vbeta and 13 Jbeta primers. Sequenced by immunoSEQ multiplex PCR; TCRdb stores in-frame clones only, minus some. The data show about 97,000 clones, about a tenth seen once. Sequenced: PBMCs. The receptor source for this set is a man over 45 in good health and CMV-seropositive.

There are a few counts of this clone. J is TRBJ2-3 and V is TRBV6-5; D is undetermined. The germline V and J ends were trimmed by 5 bases and 0 bases, with 3 bases remaining between them. The CDR3 extends over 12 amino acids. The germline gives CDR1 MNHEY, CDR2 SVGAGI. The CDR3 here is CASSPSTDTQYF. DNA of the CDR3: TGTGCCAGCAGTCCGAGCACAGATACGCAGTATTTT.

The gene calls are TRBV10-3 and TRBJ2-7, with D maybe TRBD2 (6 bases). V gave up 10 bases and J gave up 4 bases, with 20 bases separating them. The CDR3 loop spans 14 amino acids. Germline CDR1 reads ENHRY; CDR2 reads SYGVKD. The CDR3 DNA reads as TGTGCCACCGAACGAGGCGGGACGGAGTACGAGCAGTACTTC. This sequence encodes CATERGGTEYEQYF.

The chain joins TRBV19 to TRBJ2-5, with TRBD1 matching 9 bases. The CDR3 runs 17 residues. Germline CDR1 and CDR2: LNHDA and SQIVND (reference sequence). Losses at the gene ends were 1 base for V and 4 bases for J; bases not matched to a gene: 10. CDR3 amino acids: CASSIVSPGQGGETQYF. DNA of the CDR3: TGTGCCAGTAGTATAGTCTCCCCGGGACAGGGAGGAGAGACCCAGTACTTC.

The chain employs TRBV18 and TRBJ1-1; D is unresolved. Trimming stripped 1 base from V and 10 bases from J, with 13 bases between. CDR1 is KGHSH, CDR2 LQKENI, per germline. The CDR3 spans 13 residues. CDR3 sequence (DNA): TGTGCCAGCTCACCACTCTGGCAGGAGGGAGCTTTCTTT. Translating gives CASSPLWQEGAFF.

This clone was seen a handful of times. V and J are TRBV30 and TRBJ2-7, with TRBD1 matching 9 bases. The germline V gene encodes CDR1 GTSNPN and CDR2 SVGIG (reference sequence). J was trimmed by 2 bases and V by 6 bases; bases with no gene match: 8. This CDR3 is built from 14 residues. DNA for the CDR3: TGTGCCTGTACGAGGGACAGGGCCCCCTACGAGCAGTACTTC. This sequence encodes CACTRDRAPYEQYF.

The V gene is TRBV7-6, the J gene TRBJ2-1; 10 positions agree with TRBD2. The CDR3 extends over 21 amino acids. From germline, CDR1 is SGHVS and CDR2 FNYEAQ. The ends lost 0 bases at V and 2 bases at J; junction bases unmatched: 16. The CDR3: CASSLASRERASGSAYNEQFF. The CDR3 DNA sequence: TGTGCCAGCAGCTTAGCGTCTAGGGAAAGGGCTAGCGGGAGTGCCTACAATGAGCAGTTCTTC. Full variable domain (rest looked up from reference TRBV7-6 and TRBJ2-1): GAGVSQSPRYKVTKRGQDVALRCDPISGHVSLYWYRQALGQGPEFLTYFNYEAQQDKSGLPNDRFSAERPEGSISTLTIQRTEQRDSAMYRCASSLASRERASGSAYNEQFFGPGTRLTVL.

V gene TRBV27 combines with J gene TRBJ2-1; D perhaps matches TRBD2 (6 bases). Trimming removed 5 bases from V and 6 bases from J, with 14 bases in between. CDR1 and CDR2 from the germline V gene are MNHEY and SMNVEV (reference sequence). The CDR3 loop spans 14 amino acids. The CDR3 DNA is TGTGCCAGCAGTCCAAGGCGGGACCCCAATGAGCAGTTCTTC. This codes for CASSPRRDPNEQFF.

This chain connects TRBV18 to TRBJ1-1; 8 positions agree with TRBD1. CDR1 is KGHSH, CDR2 LQKENI, per germline. After removal of 1 base from V and 0 bases from J, the junction contained 10 bases not matched to a gene. This CDR3 has 18 amino acids. The CDR3 sequence is CASSPRAATGALNTEAFF. As DNA, the CDR3 is TGTGCCAGCTCACCACGCGCCGCGACAGGGGCCCTGAACACTGAAGCTTTCTTT.

This clone was observed a few times. V is TRBV6-1 and J is TRBJ1-2; a weak D match, TRBD1 (5 bases). The CDR3 has 15 residues. V gave up 6 bases and J gave up 2 bases, with 16 bases separating them. Germline lookup yields CDR1 MNHNS and CDR2 SASEGT. This chain's CDR3 is CASRDPSRTNYGYTF. In DNA, the CDR3 is TGTGCCAGCAGAGACCCCTCACGGACAAACTATGGCTACACCTTC.

This clone has just a few counts. The chain has TRBV28 and TRBJ2-1; D unclear. Germline CDR1 MDHEN, CDR2 SYDVKM. The V end lost 5 bases, the J end lost 3 bases, and 11 bases lay between the germline ends. The CDR3 extends over 14 amino acids. The CDR3 here is CASSPFLLYNEQFF. The CDR3 coding sequence is TGTGCCAGCAGTCCATTCCTACTCTACAATGAGCAGTTCTTC.

This clone was detected a few times. This chain uses TRBV11-2 with TRBJ2-1, with D perhaps matching TRBD2 (5 bases). Trimming cost V 1 base and J 9 bases, with 7 bases left between them. Germline CDR1 and CDR2: SGHAT and FQNNGV. The CDR3 covers 12 residues. DNA for the CDR3: TGTGCCAGCAGCTTAGCCCGGGGTGAGCAGTTCTTC. Translated, it gives CASSLARGEQFF.

The chain is built from TRBV5-1 and TRBJ2-5; weak D call: TRBD1 (6 bases). CDR3 size: 15 residues. The germline V gene has CDR1 SGHRS and CDR2 YFSETQ. Trimming stripped 1 base from V and 7 bases from J, with 17 bases between. CDR3 sequence reads: CASSLSGDLGGTQYF. The CDR3 DNA sequence: TGCGCCAGCAGCTTGTCAGGGGACCTTGGCGGGACCCAGTACTTC.

This clone was counted only a few times. The chain links TRBV10-1 to TRBJ2-7; 9 bases agree with TRBD1. The ends lost 5 bases at V and 3 bases at J; junction bases unmatched: 8. The CDR3 has 15 amino acids. The germline V gene encodes CDR1 WNHNN and CDR2 SYGVQD (reference sequence). The DNA of the CDR3 is TGCGCCAGCAGTCCGGGACAGGGTCCGCGCTACGAGCAGTACTTC. Residues: CASSPGQGPRYEQYF.

This clone showed up just a few times. V gene TRBV5-1 combines with J gene TRBJ2-1; D gene uncertain. Germline assignment: CDR1 SGHRS and CDR2 YFSETQ. The CDR3 spans 16 residues. Trimming removed 3 bases from V and 2 bases from J, with 15 bases in between. Here the CDR3 reads CASSYDSIRTYNEQFF. The CDR3 DNA is TGCGCCAGCAGCTACGACTCAATTCGTACCTACAATGAGCAGTTCTTC. The complete variable domain, with remaining parts taken from reference TRBV5-1 and TRBJ2-1, reads KAGVTQTPRYLIKTRGQQVTLSCSPISGHRSVSWYQQTPGQGLQFLFEYFSETQRNKGNFPGRFSGRQFSNSRSEMNVSTLELGDSALYLCASSYDSIRTYNEQFFGPGTRLTVL.

V and J are TRBV19 and TRBJ1-5, with 7 positions matching TRBD1. The CDR3 is 15 amino acids. Germline V CDR1 and CDR2: LNHDA, SQIVND (reference sequence). Unmatched junction bases numbered 3, after V lost 3 bases and J lost 1 base. In nucleotides, the CDR3 is TGTGCCAGTAGTATGGTAGGGGGCAGCAATCAGCCCCAGCATTTT. Translated, it gives CASSMVGGSNQPQHF. Based on the CDR3 plus reference TRBV19 and TRBJ1-5, the full variable domain is DGGITQSPKYLFRKEGQNVTLSCEQNLNHDAMYWYRQDPGQGLRLIYYSQIVNDFQKGDIAEGYSVSREKKESFPLTVTSAQKNPTAFYLCASSMVGGSNQPQHFGDGTRLSIL.

The table lists this clone with a few counts. Here the CDR3 reads CASSLSDRDGYTF. The CDR3 DNA follows: TGTGCCAGCAGTTTATCGGACAGGGATGGCTACACCTTC. The chain joins TRBV28 to TRBJ1-2, with TRBD1 matching over 8 bases. CDR3 length equals 13 residues. Unmatched junction bases numbered 1, after V lost 1 base and J lost 6 bases. CDR1 and CDR2 from the germline V gene are MDHEN and SYDVKM.

The chain is built from TRBV20-1 and TRBJ1-2; the D is unclear. The CDR3 extends over 11 amino acids. V was cut by 3 bases and J by 8 bases, with 10 bases left in between. From germline, CDR1 is DFQATT and CDR2 SNEGSKA (reference sequence). For the CDR3, the DNA is TGCAGTGCTAGTTTAACAGCCGGCTACACCTTC. This codes for CSASLTAGYTF.

This clone was observed a few times. J is TRBJ2-3 and V is TRBV7-8, with 13 positions matching TRBD2. CDR1 is SGHVS, CDR2 FQNEAQ, per germline. V shed 2 bases and J 8 bases; nucleotides not matched to a gene: 7. The length of the CDR3 is 16 residues. The CDR3 region has the DNA TGTGCCAGCAGCTTAAGTGGACTAGCGGGAGACGGTACGCAGTATTTT. It yields the protein CASSLSGLAGDGTQYF.

This clone was seen more than once but under ten times. The gene calls are TRBV6-6 and TRBJ1-5, with 10 bases that match TRBD1. Germline CDR1 MNHNY, CDR2 SVGAGI (reference sequence). Trimming took 7 bases from V and 4 from J; bases not matched to a gene: 10. The CDR3 sequence is 16 residues long. The CDR3 nucleotides are TGTGCCAGCACTCCCCTCCGGGACAGGGGAAATCAGCCCCAGCATTTT. Translated: CASTPLRDRGNQPQHF.

CDR3 region: CAWTPRPNGDTQYF. CDR3 coding DNA: TGTGCCTGGACCCCGAGGCCTAACGGGGATACGCAGTATTTT. The V gene is TRBV30, the J gene TRBJ2-3; D unclear. The CDR3 loop spans 14 amino acids. The V end was cut by 4 bases, the J end by 6 bases, with 17 bases between. The germline gives CDR1 GTSNPN, CDR2 SVGIG (reference sequence).

The gene calls are TRBV5-1 and TRBJ1-2, with 8 positions matching TRBD1. V shed 4 bases, J shed 2 bases, and the junction held 1 base outside the gene matches. The CDR3 sequence is 13 residues long. The V gene's germline CDR1 is SGHRS and CDR2 YFSETQ. The CDR3 loop is CASSQGANYGYTF. The CDR3 region has the DNA TGCGCCAGCAGCCAGGGGGCAAACTATGGCTACACCTTC.

This clone was recorded a few times. This rearrangement joins TRBV23-1 to TRBJ2-1, with 10 nucleotides matching TRBD1. TRBV23-1 is placed among ORFs of uncertain function. This CDR3 spans 18 amino acids. J was trimmed by 4 bases and V by 7 bases; bases with no gene match: 16. CDR3 nucleotide sequence: TGCGCCAGCAAAAGTTCGACAGGGGGCAAATTGAGGTACAATGAGCAGTTCTTC. As protein: CASKSSTGGKLRYNEQFF.

This sequence joins TRBV6-6 and TRBJ1-1; TRBD1 might be the D (6 bases). The CDR3 length is 15 residues. V lost 4 bases and J 0 bases, leaving 12 bases between the germline ends. The germline CDR1 and CDR2 sequences are MNHNY and SVGAGI (reference sequence). Here the CDR3 DNA reads TGTGCCAGCAGTTCCCTGAGGACAGTGAACACTGAAGCTTTCTTT. It codes for CASSSLRTVNTEAFF.

This chain joins TRBV5-6 and TRBJ2-1, with 8 bases identical to TRBD2. The CDR3 is 15 amino acids. CDR1 SGHDT and CDR2 YYEEEE come from the germline V gene. With 0 bases clipped from V and 7 bases from J, the junction kept 6 bases outside the gene matches. The CDR3: CASSLETSERNEQFF. The CDR3 region has the DNA TGTGCCAGCAGCTTGGAGACTAGCGAGAGGAATGAGCAGTTCTTC.

This clone was picked up a small number of times. V usage is TRBV6-6 and J usage is TRBJ2-1; 16 bases are shared with TRBD2. Germline loops: CDR1 MNHNY, CDR2 SVGAGI (reference sequence). The junction had 3 bases not matched to a gene; V was cut back by 5 bases and J by 8 bases. The CDR3 is 15 amino acids. The CDR3 nucleotides are TGTGCCAGCAGTGCCGGGACTAGCGGGAGGGATGAGCAGTTCTTC. Amino acid sequence: CASSAGTSGRDEQFF.

The rearrangement links TRBV28 to TRBJ2-7; D is perhaps TRBD2 (5 bases). In germline, CDR1 is MDHEN, CDR2 SYDVKM. V gave up 4 bases and J gave up 3 bases, with 7 bases separating them. The CDR3 spans 12 residues. The CDR3 sequence: CASSSEGYEQYF. The CDR3 DNA is TGTGCCAGCAGTTCCGAGGGCTACGAGCAGTACTTC.

This clone was seen more than once but under ten times. DNA of the CDR3: TGTGCCAGTAGTCTCCGACTAGCGGGAGGGAACACCGGGGAGCTGTTTTTT. This translates into CASSLRLAGGNTGELFF. The V gene is TRBV19, the J gene TRBJ2-2, with 13 nucleotides matching TRBD2. The CDR3 loop spans 17 amino acids. CDR1 is LNHDA and CDR2 is SQIVND in the germline V gene (reference sequence). J lost 1 base, V lost 5 bases, and 4 bases had no gene match.

This clone was found a few times. This sequence joins TRBV7-9 and TRBJ2-7; TRBD1 matches 8 bases. The J segment lost 5 bases and the V segment lost 3 bases, leaving 3 bases of the junction unmatched. The germline V gene has CDR1 SEHNR and CDR2 FQNEAQ (reference sequence). This CDR3 has 13 amino acids. The CDR3 spells CASSFDRGNEQYF. CDR3 DNA sequence: TGTGCCAGCAGCTTCGACAGGGGAAACGAGCAGTACTTC. The complete variable domain, with remaining parts taken from reference TRBV7-9 and TRBJ2-7, reads DTGVSQNPRHKITKRGQNVTFRCDPISEHNRLYWYRQTLGQGPEFLTYFQNEAQLEKSRLLSDRFSAERPKGSFSTLEIQRTEQGDSAMYLCASSFDRGNEQYFGPGTRLTVT.

This clone was seen a few times. The chain employs TRBV5-4 and TRBJ2-2, with 8 positions matching TRBD1. The CDR3 consists of 17 residues. CDR1 and CDR2 from the germline V gene are SGHNT and YYREEE (reference sequence). V shed 3 bases and J 5 bases; nucleotides not matched to a gene: 12. The CDR3 protein is CASSSQGGQGSTGELFF. The DNA of the CDR3 is TGTGCCAGCAGCTCGCAGGGCGGACAGGGCAGTACCGGGGAGCTGTTTTTT. Filled out from reference TRBV5-4 and TRBJ2-2, the complete variable domain reads ETGVTQSPTHLIKTRGQQVTLRCSSQSGHNTVSWYQQALGQGPQFIFQYYREEENGRGNFPPRFSGLQFPNYSSELNVNALELDDSALYLCASSSQGGQGSTGELFFGEGSRLTVL.

In its sample, this clone was seen a few times. The chain is built from TRBV5-6 and TRBJ2-1; tentative D call: TRBD2 (5 bases). Germline loops: CDR1 SGHDT, CDR2 YYEEEE. The V gene lost 0 bases and the J gene lost 2 bases, with 9 bases spanning the gap. The CDR3 contains 15 residues. The CDR3 region is CASSLASGTYNEQFF. In DNA form, the CDR3 reads TGTGCCAGCAGCTTGGCCAGCGGAACCTACAATGAGCAGTTCTTC. The complete variable domain, with remaining parts taken from reference TRBV5-6 and TRBJ2-1, reads DAGVTQSPTHLIKTRGQQVTLRCSPKSGHDTVSWYQQALGQGPQFIFQYYEEEERQRGNFPDRFSGHQFPNYSSELNVNALLLGDSALYLCASSLASGTYNEQFFGPGTRLTVL.